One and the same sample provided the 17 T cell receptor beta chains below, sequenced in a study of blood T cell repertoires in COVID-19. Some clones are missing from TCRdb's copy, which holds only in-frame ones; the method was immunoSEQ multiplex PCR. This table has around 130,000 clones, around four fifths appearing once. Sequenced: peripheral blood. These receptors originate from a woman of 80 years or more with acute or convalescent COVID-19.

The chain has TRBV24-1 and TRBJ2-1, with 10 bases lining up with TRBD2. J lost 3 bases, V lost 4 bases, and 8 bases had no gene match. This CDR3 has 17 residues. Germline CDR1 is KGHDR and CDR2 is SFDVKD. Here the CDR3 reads CATSDKPLAGVYNEQFF. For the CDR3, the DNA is TGTGCCACCAGTGACAAGCCTCTAGCGGGAGTCTACAATGAGCAGTTCTTC.

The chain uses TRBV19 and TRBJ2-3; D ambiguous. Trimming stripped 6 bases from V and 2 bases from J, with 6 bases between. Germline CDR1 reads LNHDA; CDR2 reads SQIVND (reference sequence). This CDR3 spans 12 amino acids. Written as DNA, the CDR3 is TGTGCCAGTAGCGGTTACACAGATACGCAGTATTTT. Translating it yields CASSGYTDTQYF.

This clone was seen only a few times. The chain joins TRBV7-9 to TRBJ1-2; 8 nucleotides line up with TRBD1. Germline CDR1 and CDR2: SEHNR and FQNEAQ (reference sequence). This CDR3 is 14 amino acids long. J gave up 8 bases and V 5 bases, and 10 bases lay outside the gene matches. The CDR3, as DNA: TGTGCCAGCAGCCTTACGACAGGGGTGGAAGGCTACACCTTC. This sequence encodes CASSLTTGVEGYTF.

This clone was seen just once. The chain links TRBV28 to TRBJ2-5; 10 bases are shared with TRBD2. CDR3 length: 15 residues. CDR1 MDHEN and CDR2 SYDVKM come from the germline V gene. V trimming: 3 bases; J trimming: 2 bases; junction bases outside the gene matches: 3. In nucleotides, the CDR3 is TGTGCCAGCAGTTTGTTTAGCGGGGGGCAAGAGACCCAGTACTTC. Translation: CASSLFSGGQETQYF.

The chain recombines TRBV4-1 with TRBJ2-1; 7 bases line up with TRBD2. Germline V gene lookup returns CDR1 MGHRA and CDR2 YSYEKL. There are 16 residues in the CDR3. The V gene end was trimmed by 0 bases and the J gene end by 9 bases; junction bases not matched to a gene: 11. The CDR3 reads CASSQESVRGSGEQFF. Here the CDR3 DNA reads TGCGCCAGCAGCCAAGAATCAGTGCGCGGGAGTGGTGAGCAGTTCTTC.

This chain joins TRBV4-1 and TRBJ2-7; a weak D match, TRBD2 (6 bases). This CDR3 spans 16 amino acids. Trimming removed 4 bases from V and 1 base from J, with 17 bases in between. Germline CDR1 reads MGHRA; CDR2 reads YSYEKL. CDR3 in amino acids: CASSPLPGSFSYEQYF. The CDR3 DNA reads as TGCGCCAGCAGCCCCCTCCCCGGGAGCTTTTCCTACGAGCAGTACTTC.

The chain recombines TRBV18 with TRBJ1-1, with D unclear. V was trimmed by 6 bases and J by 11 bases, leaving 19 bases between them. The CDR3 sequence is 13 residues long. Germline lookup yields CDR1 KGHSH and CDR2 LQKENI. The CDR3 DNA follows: TGTGCCAGCTCTTCTGACATTTTAAACCTGGCTTTCTTT. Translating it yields CASSSDILNLAFF.

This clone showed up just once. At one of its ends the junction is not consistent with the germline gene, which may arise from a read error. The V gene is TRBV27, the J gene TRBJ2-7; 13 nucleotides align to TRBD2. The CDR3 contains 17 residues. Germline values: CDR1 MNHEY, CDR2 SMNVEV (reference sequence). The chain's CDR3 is CASSLQGLAGNPYGQYF. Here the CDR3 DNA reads TGTGCCAGCAGTTTACAGGGACTAGCGGGGAATCCCTACGGGCAGTACTTC.

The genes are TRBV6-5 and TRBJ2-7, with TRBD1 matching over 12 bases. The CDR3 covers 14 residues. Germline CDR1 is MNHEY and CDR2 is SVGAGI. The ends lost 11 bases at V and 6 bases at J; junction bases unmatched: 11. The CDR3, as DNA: TGTGCCGCACATCCCGGGACAGGGGGCGGCGAGCAGTACTTC. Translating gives CAAHPGTGGGEQYF.

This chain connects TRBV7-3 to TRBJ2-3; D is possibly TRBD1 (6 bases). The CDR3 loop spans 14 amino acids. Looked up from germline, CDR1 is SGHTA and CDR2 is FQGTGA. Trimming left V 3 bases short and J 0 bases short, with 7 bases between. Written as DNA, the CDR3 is TGTGCCAGCAGCTTGGGACATAGCACAGATACGCAGTATTTT. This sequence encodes CASSLGHSTDTQYF.

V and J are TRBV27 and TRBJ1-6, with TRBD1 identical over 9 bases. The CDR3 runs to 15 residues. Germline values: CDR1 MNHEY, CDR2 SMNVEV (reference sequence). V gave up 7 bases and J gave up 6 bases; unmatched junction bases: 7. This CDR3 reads CASKRQGEPNSPLHF. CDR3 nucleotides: TGTGCCAGCAAGAGACAGGGGGAACCTAATTCACCCCTCCACTTT.

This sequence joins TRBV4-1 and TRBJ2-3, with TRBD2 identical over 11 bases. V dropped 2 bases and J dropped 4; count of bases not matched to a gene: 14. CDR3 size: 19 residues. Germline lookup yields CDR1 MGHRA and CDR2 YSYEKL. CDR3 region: CASSQHGGSGREFADTQYF. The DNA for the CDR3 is TGCGCCAGCAGCCAACACGGGGGTAGCGGGAGGGAATTTGCAGATACGCAGTATTTT.

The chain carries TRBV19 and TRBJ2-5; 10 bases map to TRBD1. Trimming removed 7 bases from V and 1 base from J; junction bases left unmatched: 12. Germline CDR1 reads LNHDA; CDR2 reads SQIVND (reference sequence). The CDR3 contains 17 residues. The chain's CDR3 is CASIQPDRGQFQETQYF. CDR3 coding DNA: TGTGCCAGTATCCAGCCAGACAGGGGGCAATTCCAAGAGACCCAGTACTTC.

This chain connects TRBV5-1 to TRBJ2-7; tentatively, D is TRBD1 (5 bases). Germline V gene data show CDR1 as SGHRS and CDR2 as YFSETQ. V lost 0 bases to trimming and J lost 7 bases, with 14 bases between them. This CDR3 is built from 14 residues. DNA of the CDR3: TGCGCCAGCAGCTTGGGACAGCTCGTGGGGGAGCAGTACTTC. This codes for CASSLGQLVGEQYF.

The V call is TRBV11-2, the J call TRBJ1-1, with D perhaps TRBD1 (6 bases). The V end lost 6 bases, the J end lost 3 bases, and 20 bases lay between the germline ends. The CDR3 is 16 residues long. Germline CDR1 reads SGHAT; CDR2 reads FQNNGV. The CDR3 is CASRPAPWGGDTEAFF. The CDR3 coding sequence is TGTGCCAGCAGACCCGCCCCGTGGGGGGGCGACACTGAAGCTTTCTTT.

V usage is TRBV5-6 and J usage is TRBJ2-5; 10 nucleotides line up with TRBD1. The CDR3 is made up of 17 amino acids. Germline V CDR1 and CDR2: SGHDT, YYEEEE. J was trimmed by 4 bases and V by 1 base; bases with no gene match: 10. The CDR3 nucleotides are TGTGCCAGCAGCTTGTGGCCGGGACAGGGGTGGGTAGAGACCCAGTACTTC. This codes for CASSLWPGQGWVETQYF.

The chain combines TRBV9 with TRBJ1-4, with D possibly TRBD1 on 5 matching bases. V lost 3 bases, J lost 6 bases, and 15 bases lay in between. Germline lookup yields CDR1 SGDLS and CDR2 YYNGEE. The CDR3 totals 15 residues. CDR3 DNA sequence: TGTGCCAGCAGCGGGGGCCAGGATCTGGATGAAAAACTGTTTTTT. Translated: CASSGGQDLDEKLFF.